The clone carrying this T cell receptor (beta chain) occurred many times. The antigen remains unidentified. The CDR3 end falls 3 residues outside the read, so it is completed with the germline J gene. This CDR3 comprises 13 residues. Trimming pared 6 bases from V and 4 bases from J, leaving 13 bases between. The record originates from a study of T cell clonality in common variable immunodeficiency. Broader study findings: What drives increased CVID clonality needs T cell subpopulation sequencing. Compared with controls, CVID subjects had fewer shared TCRbeta clones.

Each donor provided roughly 4.5 to 8.5 ml of heparinized whole blood. Control and CVID samples contributed equal amounts of genomic DNA. Using immunoSEQ multiplex PCR, the repertoire was profiled, and TCRdb retains in-frame clones only, with some absent. This sample carries roughly 51,000 clones and no singletons, and approximately 5.5% goes to the top ten. Source material: peripheral blood mononuclear cells. The chain is built from TRBV12-3 or TRBV12-4 and TRBJ2-7; D not certain. The TCR originated in a person aged 18 to 70 in good health. Partial CDR3 DNA: TGTGCCAGCAGACCCCCTACCGGTTACGAG. This encodes CASRPPTGYE. The entire CDR3 is CASRPPTGYEQYF.